These 19 T cell receptor beta chains were sequenced from one sample in a study of blood T cell repertoires in COVID-19. Produced via immunoSEQ multiplex PCR; TCRdb's table is partial and in-frame only. The sample contains about 63,000 clones, about 73% of which appear only once. Sequencing input: peripheral blood. The receptors stem from an elderly woman with acute or convalescent COVID-19.

This clone appeared a single time. The rearrangement joins TRBV7-2 to TRBJ2-7; the match to TRBD1 covers 9 bases. This CDR3 has 17 amino acids. Germline values: CDR1 SGHTA, CDR2 FQGNSA. V shed 1 base, J shed 5 bases, and the junction held 12 bases outside the gene matches. Here the CDR3 reads CASSLGRPGQGFNEQYF. CDR3 bases: TGTGCCAGCAGCTTAGGTAGACCGGGACAGGGCTTCAACGAGCAGTACTTC.

V gene TRBV4-3 combines with J gene TRBJ2-1, with TRBD2 matching over 9 bases. The CDR3 has 16 amino acids. V gave up 0 bases and J gave up 1 base; unmatched junction bases: 1. Looked up from germline, CDR1 is LGHNA and CDR2 is YSLEER. The CDR3 region has the DNA TGCGCCAGCAGCCAAGACGCGGGGGGGTCCTACAATGAGCAGTTCTTC. This translates into CASSQDAGGSYNEQFF.

This rearrangement joins TRBV11-3 to TRBJ2-7; no firm D call. With 5 bases removed from V and 5 bases from J, the gap between germline ends came to 16 bases. The CDR3 is 14 amino acids. CDR1 and CDR2 from the germline V gene are SGHNT and YENEEA. The CDR3 reads CASSIPMGLHEQYF. DNA of the CDR3: TGTGCCAGCAGCATCCCGATGGGCCTCCACGAGCAGTACTTC.

This clone was recorded a few times. Here the CDR3 reads CATSRDRGLGQPQHF. CDR3 in DNA: TGTGCCACCAGCAGAGACAGGGGGCTAGGGCAGCCCCAGCATTTT. This sequence joins TRBV15 and TRBJ1-5, with TRBD1 matching over 8 bases. J lost 7 bases, V lost 0 bases, and 5 bases had no gene match. The germline V gene encodes CDR1 LNHNV and CDR2 YYDKDF (reference sequence). The CDR3 has 15 amino acids.

The chain joins TRBV6-5 to TRBJ2-7, with D possibly matching TRBD1 (5 bases). Germline assignment: CDR1 MNHEY and CDR2 SVGAGI. The CDR3 contains 16 residues. V lost 4 bases, J lost 4 bases, and 20 bases lay in between. CDR3 nucleotide sequence: TGTGCCAGCAGTTCCCCAAGAAAGGGGAAGCAATACGAGCAGTACTTC. As protein: CASSSPRKGKQYEQYF.

The rearrangement uses TRBV28 and TRBJ1-1; D not certain. Per the germline V gene, CDR1 is MDHEN and CDR2 is SYDVKM. CDR3 length: 11 amino acids. Deletions cut 2 bases from V and 11 bases from J, with 9 bases between. The CDR3: CASSLGFGAFF. For the CDR3, the DNA is TGTGCCAGCAGTTTAGGGTTCGGGGCTTTCTTT.

This rearrangement joins TRBV30 to TRBJ2-7, with 7 nucleotides matching TRBD1. V shed 2 bases, J shed 5 bases, and the junction held 3 bases outside the gene matches. The CDR3 consists of 12 residues. The germline gives CDR1 GTSNPN, CDR2 SVGIG (reference sequence). The CDR3 coding sequence is TGTGCCTGGAGTAGGGGGCTCCACGAGCAGTACTTC. Translation: CAWSRGLHEQYF.

The J gene is TRBJ1-3, the V gene TRBV6-5; D gene ambiguous. V was cut by 4 bases and J by 2 bases, with 12 bases left in between. CDR3 length: 15 amino acids. In germline, CDR1 is MNHEY, CDR2 SVGAGI. In DNA form, the CDR3 reads TGTGCCAGCAGTTCCCCCCGACGGGCTGGAAACACCATATATTTT. Residues: CASSSPRRAGNTIYF.

The sample holds one count of this clone. The V gene is TRBV12-3 or TRBV12-4, the J gene TRBJ1-4, with a weak D call TRBD1 (5 bases). The CDR3 extends over 12 amino acids. Trimming took 6 bases from V and 9 from J, leaving 11 bases between them. The CDR3 is CASSRGQQKLFF. CDR3 nucleotides: TGTGCCAGCAGCCGAGGACAACAAAAACTGTTTTTT.

The V call is TRBV6-6, the J call TRBJ2-3; 7 nucleotides agree with TRBD2. With 7 bases clipped from V and 2 bases from J, the junction kept 6 bases outside the gene matches. The CDR3 spans 14 residues. Germline V CDR1 and CDR2: MNHNY, SVGAGI (reference sequence). DNA of the CDR3: TGTGCCAGCAAACCCCGGGAGGCCACAGATACGCAGTATTTT. Protein: CASKPREATDTQYF.

The chain carries TRBV6-5 and TRBJ1-5; the match to TRBD1 covers 8 bases. Looked up from germline, CDR1 is MNHEY and CDR2 is SVGAGI. CDR3 length: 13 amino acids. The V gene end was trimmed by 5 bases and the J gene end by 6 bases; junction bases not matched to a gene: 3. CDR3 region: CASSRTGPQPQHF. Written as DNA, the CDR3 is TGTGCCAGCAGTCGGACAGGGCCTCAGCCCCAGCATTTT.

This sequence joins TRBV7-3 and TRBJ1-1; D call uncertain. CDR3 length: 15 residues. Trimming took off 4 bases at V and 4 bases at J, with 16 bases between the two ends. Germline V gives CDR1 SGHTA, CDR2 FQGTGA. This CDR3 is CASSSRPGRGTEAFF. In nucleotides, the CDR3 is TGTGCCAGCAGCTCCCGCCCAGGCCGGGGCACTGAAGCTTTCTTT.

The chain uses TRBV5-4 and TRBJ2-1, with 11 bases matching TRBD2. Germline V gene data show CDR1 as SGHNT and CDR2 as YYREEE (reference sequence). This CDR3 spans 16 amino acids. Germline trimming cut 4 bases from V and 5 bases from J; bases unmatched to any gene: 8. Here the CDR3 reads CASSPPGTSGNNEQFF. The CDR3 DNA is TGTGCCAGCAGCCCGCCCGGGACTAGCGGTAACAATGAGCAGTTCTTC. Using reference TRBV5-4 and TRBJ2-1 for the parts outside the CDR3, the full variable domain is ETGVTQSPTHLIKTRGQQVTLRCSSQSGHNTVSWYQQALGQGPQFIFQYYREEENGRGNFPPRFSGLQFPNYSSELNVNALELDDSALYLCASSPPGTSGNNEQFFGPGTRLTVL.

In this sample, this clone turned up a few times. The chain combines TRBV7-9 with TRBJ2-5, with a tentative D call TRBD2 (5 bases). Deletions cut 2 bases from V and 4 bases from J, with 8 bases between. Per the germline V gene, CDR1 is SEHNR and CDR2 is FQNEAQ (reference sequence). This CDR3 has 13 amino acids. The CDR3 is CASSLLSGETQYF. CDR3 nucleotides: TGTGCCAGCAGCTTATTGAGCGGAGAGACCCAGTACTTC.

The chain recombines TRBV28 with TRBJ1-1, with D possibly being TRBD1 (5 bases). This CDR3 has 13 residues. Looked up from germline, CDR1 is MDHEN and CDR2 is SYDVKM. Trimming removed 6 bases at V and 7 bases at J, with 15 bases between. CDR3 sequence: CASSPDRSLEAFF. The CDR3 DNA reads TGTGCCAGCAGCCCCGACAGATCTCTTGAAGCTTTCTTT.

J is TRBJ2-2 and V is TRBV18; 7 bases are shared with TRBD1. The germline gives CDR1 KGHSH, CDR2 LQKENI. V shed 1 base and J 5 bases; nucleotides not matched to a gene: 7. The CDR3 consists of 16 residues. CDR3 sequence: CASSPLRDSGTGELFF. As DNA, the CDR3 is TGTGCCAGCTCACCACTCCGGGACAGCGGAACCGGGGAGCTGTTTTTT.

This clone was observed a single time. V gene TRBV4-1 combines with J gene TRBJ1-2, with D unresolved. The V end was cut by 1 base, the J end by 1 base, with 13 bases between. The CDR3 sequence is 16 residues long. Germline V gene sequence: CDR1 MGHRA, CDR2 YSYEKL. The CDR3 DNA reads as TGCGCCAGCAGCCAAGTAATGAGGCAGAATAACTATGGCTACACCTTC. It encodes CASSQVMRQNNYGYTF.

This clone has a single count. V and J are TRBV5-8 and TRBJ2-5, with a weak D call TRBD1 (6 bases). This CDR3 is 15 amino acids long. The germline V gene has CDR1 SGHTS and CDR2 YDEGEE. Trimming left V 4 bases short and J 2 bases short, with 15 bases between. The DNA for the CDR3 is TGTGCCAGCAGCCGGGGACATGGGGGTCAAGAGACCCAGTACTTC. It encodes CASSRGHGGQETQYF.

The chain is built from TRBV27 and TRBJ1-3; TRBD1 matches at 7 bases. CDR3 length: 14 residues. V shed 7 bases, J shed 5 bases, and the junction held 8 bases outside the gene matches. Germline loops: CDR1 MNHEY, CDR2 SMNVEV (reference sequence). CDR3 bases: TGTGCCAGCAAGACGACGGGACAGAGAAACACCATATATTTT. It is translated as CASKTTGQRNTIYF.